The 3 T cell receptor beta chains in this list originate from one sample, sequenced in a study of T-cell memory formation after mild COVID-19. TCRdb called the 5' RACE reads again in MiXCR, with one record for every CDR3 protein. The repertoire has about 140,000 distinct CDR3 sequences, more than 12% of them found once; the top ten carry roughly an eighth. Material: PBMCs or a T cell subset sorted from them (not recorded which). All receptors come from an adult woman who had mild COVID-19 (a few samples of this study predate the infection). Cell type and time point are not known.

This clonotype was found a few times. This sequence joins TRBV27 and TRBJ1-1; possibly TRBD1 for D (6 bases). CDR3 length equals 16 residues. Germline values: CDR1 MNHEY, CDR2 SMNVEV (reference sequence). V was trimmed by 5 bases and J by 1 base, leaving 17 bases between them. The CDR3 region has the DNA TGTGCCAGCAGTCCCATGGGACACCCCGGGAACACTGAAGCTTTCTTT. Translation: CASSPMGHPGNTEAFF.

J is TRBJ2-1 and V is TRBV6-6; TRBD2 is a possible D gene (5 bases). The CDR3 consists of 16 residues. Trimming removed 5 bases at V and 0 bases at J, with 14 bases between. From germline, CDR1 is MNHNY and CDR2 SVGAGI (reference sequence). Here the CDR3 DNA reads TGTGCCAGCAGTGGACTGATTGCTAGCTCCTACAATGAGCAGTTCTTC. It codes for CASSGLIASSYNEQFF.

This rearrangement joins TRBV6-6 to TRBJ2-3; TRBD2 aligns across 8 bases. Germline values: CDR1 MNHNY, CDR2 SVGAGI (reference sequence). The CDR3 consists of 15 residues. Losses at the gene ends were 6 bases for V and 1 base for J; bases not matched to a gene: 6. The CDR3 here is CASSPRAGGTDTQYF. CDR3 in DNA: TGTGCCAGCAGCCCCCGAGCGGGGGGCACAGATACGCAGTATTTT.